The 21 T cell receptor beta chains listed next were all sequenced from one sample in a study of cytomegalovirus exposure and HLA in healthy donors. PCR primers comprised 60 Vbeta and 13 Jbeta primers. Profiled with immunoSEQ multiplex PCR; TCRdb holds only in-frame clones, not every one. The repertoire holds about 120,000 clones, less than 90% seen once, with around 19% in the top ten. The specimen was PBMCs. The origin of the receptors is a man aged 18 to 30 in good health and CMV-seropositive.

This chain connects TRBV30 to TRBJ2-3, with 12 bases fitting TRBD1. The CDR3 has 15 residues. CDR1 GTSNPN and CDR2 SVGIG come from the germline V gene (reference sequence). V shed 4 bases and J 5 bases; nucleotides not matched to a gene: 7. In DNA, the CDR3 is TGTGCCTGGACTCCGGGACAGGGGGCTGGAGATACGCAGTATTTT. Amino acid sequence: CAWTPGQGAGDTQYF.

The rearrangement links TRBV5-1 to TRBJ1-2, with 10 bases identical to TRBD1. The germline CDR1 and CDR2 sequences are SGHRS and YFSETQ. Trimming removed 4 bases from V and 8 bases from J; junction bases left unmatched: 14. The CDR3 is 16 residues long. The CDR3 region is CASSVATGGPVQGYTF. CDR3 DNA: TGCGCCAGCAGCGTCGCGACAGGGGGCCCGGTGCAGGGCTACACCTTC.

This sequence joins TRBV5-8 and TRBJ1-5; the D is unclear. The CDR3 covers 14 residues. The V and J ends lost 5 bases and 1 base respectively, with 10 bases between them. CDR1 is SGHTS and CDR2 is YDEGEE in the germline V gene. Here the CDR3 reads CASRERGSNQPQHF. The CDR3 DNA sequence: TGTGCCAGCAGAGAGCGAGGGAGCAATCAGCCCCAGCATTTT.

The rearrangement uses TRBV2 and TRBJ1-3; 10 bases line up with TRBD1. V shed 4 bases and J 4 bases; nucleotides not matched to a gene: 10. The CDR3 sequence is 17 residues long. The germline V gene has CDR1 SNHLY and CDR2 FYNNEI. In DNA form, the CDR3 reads TGTGCCAGCAGTGTTGGGGACAGGGGCGCGCAGGGAAACACCATATATTTT. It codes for CASSVGDRGAQGNTIYF.

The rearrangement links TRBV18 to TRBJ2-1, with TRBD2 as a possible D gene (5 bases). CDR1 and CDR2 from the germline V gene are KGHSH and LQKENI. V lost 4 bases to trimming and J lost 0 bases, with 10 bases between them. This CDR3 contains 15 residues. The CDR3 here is CASSLAPLSYNEQFF. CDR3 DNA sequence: TGTGCCAGCTCACTAGCGCCCCTCTCCTACAATGAGCAGTTCTTC.

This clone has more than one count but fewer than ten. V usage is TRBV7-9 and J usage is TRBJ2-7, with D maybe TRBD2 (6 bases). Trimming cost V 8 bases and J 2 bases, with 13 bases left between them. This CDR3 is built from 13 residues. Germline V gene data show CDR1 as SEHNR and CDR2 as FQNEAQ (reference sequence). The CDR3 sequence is CASRDSLTYEQYF. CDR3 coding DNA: TGTGCCAGCCGGGACTCGCTTACCTACGAGCAGTACTTC. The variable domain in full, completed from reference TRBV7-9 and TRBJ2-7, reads DTGVSQNPRHKITKRGQNVTFRCDPISEHNRLYWYRQTLGQGPEFLTYFQNEAQLEKSRLLSDRFSAERPKGSFSTLEIQRTEQGDSAMYLCASRDSLTYEQYFGPGTRLTVT.

The chain's CDR3 is CASSESMAGLETQYF. The CDR3 bases are TGCGCCAGCAGTGAGTCGATGGCAGGGCTAGAGACCCAGTACTTC. The V call is TRBV10-2, the J call TRBJ2-5; a weak D match, TRBD1 (5 bases). The CDR3 runs 15 residues. Germline lookup yields CDR1 WSHSY and CDR2 SAAADI. V was clipped by 0 bases and J by 4 bases, with 12 bases between them.

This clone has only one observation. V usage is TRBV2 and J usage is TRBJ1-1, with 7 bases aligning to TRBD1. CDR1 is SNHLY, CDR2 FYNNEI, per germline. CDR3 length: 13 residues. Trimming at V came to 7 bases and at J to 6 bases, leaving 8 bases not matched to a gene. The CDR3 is CASNLRGGSEAFF. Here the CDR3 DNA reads TGTGCCAGCAACCTAAGAGGGGGCTCTGAAGCTTTCTTT.

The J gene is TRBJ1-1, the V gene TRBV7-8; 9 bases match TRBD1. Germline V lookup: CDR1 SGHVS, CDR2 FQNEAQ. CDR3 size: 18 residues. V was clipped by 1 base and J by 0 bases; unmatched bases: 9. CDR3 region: CASSLGTGGRGVNTEAFF. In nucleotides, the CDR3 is TGTGCCAGCAGCTTAGGTACAGGGGGCCGGGGGGTGAACACTGAAGCTTTCTTT.

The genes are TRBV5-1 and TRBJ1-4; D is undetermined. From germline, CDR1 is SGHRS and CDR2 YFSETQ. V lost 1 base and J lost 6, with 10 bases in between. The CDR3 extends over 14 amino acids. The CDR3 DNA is TGCGCCAGCAGCTTGCGAGGAGTGGATGAAAAACTGTTTTTT. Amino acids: CASSLRGVDEKLFF. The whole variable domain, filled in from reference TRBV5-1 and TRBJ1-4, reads KAGVTQTPRYLIKTRGQQVTLSCSPISGHRSVSWYQQTPGQGLQFLFEYFSETQRNKGNFPGRFSGRQFSNSRSEMNVSTLELGDSALYLCASSLRGVDEKLFFGSGTQLSVL.

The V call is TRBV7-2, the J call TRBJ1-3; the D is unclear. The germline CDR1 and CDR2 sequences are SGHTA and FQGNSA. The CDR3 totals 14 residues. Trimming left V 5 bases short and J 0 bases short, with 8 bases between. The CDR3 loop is CASSPPSSGNTIYF. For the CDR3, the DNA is TGTGCCAGCAGCCCCCCGAGCTCTGGAAACACCATATATTTT.

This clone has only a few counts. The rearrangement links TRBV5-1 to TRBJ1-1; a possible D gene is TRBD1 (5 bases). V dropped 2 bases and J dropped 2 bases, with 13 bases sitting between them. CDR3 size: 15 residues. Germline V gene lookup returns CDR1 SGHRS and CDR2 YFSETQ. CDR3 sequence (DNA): TGCGCCAGCAGCTTTAACAGGTTAACCAACACTGAAGCTTTCTTT. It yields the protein CASSFNRLTNTEAFF.

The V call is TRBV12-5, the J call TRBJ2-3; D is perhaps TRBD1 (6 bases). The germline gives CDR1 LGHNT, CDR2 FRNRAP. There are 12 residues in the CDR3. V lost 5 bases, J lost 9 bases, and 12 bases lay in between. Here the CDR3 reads CASGIQGSTQYF. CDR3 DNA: TGTGCTAGTGGTATACAGGGTTCGACGCAGTATTTT.

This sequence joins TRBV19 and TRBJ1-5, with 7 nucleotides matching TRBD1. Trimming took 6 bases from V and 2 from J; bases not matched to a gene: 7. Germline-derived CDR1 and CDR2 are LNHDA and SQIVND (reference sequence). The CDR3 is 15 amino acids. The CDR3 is CASRDRSPGNQPQHF. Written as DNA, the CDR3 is TGTGCCAGTAGGGACAGGTCTCCGGGCAATCAGCCCCAGCATTTT.

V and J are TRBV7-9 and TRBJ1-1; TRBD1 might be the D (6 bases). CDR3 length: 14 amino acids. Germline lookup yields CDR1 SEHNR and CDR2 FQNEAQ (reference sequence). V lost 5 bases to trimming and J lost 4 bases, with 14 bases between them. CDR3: CASSHPGASTEAFF. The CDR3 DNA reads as TGTGCCAGCAGCCATCCAGGGGCGAGCACTGAAGCTTTCTTT. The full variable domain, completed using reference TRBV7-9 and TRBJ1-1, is DTGVSQNPRHKITKRGQNVTFRCDPISEHNRLYWYRQTLGQGPEFLTYFQNEAQLEKSRLLSDRFSAERPKGSFSTLEIQRTEQGDSAMYLCASSHPGASTEAFFGQGTRLTVV.

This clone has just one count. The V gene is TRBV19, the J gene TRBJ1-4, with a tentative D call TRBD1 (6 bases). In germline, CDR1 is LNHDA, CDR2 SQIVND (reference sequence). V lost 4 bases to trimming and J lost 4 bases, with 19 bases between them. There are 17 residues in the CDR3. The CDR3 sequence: CASSRKTAGQINEKLFF. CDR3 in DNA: TGTGCCAGTAGTAGGAAGACCGCAGGACAGATTAATGAAAAACTGTTTTTT. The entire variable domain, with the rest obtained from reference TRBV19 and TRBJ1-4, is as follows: DGGITQSPKYLFRKEGQNVTLSCEQNLNHDAMYWYRQDPGQGLRLIYYSQIVNDFQKGDIAEGYSVSREKKESFPLTVTSAQKNPTAFYLCASSRKTAGQINEKLFFGSGTQLSVL.

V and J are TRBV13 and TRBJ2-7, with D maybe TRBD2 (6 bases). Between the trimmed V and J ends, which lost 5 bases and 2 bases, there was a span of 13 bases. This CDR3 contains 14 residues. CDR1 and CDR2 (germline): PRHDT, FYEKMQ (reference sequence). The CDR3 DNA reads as TGTGCCAGCAGCCCCCCTCTAGCGCCCTACGAGCAGTACTTC. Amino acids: CASSPPLAPYEQYF.

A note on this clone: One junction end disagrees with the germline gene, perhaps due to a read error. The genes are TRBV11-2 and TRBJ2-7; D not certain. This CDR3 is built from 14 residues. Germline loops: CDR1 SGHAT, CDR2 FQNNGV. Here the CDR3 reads CASSPGRVSYERYF. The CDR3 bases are TGTGCCAGCAGCCCCGGCCGGGTCTCCTACGAGCGGTACTTC.

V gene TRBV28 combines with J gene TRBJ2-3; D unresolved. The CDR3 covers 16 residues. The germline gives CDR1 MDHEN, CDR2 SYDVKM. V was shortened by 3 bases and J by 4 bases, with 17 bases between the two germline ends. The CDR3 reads CASSFVLSEPADTQYF. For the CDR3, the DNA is TGTGCCAGCAGTTTTGTTCTAAGCGAGCCCGCAGATACGCAGTATTTT.

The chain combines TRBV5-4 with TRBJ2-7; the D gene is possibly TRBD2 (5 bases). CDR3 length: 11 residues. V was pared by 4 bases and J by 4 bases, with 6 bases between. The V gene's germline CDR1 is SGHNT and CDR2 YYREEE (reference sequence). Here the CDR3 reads CASSRGYEQYF. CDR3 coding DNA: TGTGCCAGCAGCCGGGGATACGAGCAGTACTTC.

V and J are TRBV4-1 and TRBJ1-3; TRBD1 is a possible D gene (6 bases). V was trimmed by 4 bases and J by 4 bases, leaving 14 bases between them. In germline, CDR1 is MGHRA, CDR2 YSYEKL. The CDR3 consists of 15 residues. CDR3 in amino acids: CASSLKQGQGNTIYF. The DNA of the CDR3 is TGCGCCAGCAGCCTCAAACAGGGCCAGGGAAACACCATATATTTT.